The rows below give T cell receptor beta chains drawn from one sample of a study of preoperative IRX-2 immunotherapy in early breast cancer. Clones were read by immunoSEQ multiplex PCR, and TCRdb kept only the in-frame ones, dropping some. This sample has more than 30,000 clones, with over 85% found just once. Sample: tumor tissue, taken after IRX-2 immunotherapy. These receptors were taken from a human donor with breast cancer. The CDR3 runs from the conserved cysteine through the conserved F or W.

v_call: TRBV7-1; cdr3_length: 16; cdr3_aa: CASSPGLPYSTDTQYF
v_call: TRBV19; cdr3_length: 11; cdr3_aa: CASMDRGLHTF
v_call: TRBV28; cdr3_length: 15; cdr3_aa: CASSFTGPGNEKLFF
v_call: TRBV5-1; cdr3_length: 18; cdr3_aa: CASSLRLAGGSNTGELFF
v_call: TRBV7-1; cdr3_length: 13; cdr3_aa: CASSLRGSDTQYF
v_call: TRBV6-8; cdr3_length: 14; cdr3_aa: CASSYPGQGYEQYF
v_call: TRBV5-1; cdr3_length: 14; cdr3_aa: CASSLVGIVETQYF
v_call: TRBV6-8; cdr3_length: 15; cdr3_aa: CASSYFQGVGNGYTF
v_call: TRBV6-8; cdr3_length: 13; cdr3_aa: CASSPGQGNGYTF
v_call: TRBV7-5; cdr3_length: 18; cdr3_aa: CASSQLTGVRGTNEKLFF
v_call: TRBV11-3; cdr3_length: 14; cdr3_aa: CASFSLNSDDEQFF
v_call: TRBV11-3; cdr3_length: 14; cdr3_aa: CASGTDRLGNTIYF
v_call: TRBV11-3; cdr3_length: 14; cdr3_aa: CASSLRTGTGELFF
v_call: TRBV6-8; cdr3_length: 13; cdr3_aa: CASKQGGNQPQHF
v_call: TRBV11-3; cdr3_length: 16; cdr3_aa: CASTSDRSPSGNTIYF
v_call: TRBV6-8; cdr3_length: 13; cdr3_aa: CASMGQTGNTIYF
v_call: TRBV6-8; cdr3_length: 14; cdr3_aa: CASSYSWGAGELFF
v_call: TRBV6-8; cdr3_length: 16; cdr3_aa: CASSYSISGGPRELFF
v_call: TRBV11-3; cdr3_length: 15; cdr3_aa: CASSPLPRNTGELFF
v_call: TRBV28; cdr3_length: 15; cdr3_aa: CASSPGTGGNYGYTF
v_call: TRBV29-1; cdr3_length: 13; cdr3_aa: CSVAKTGNYGYTF
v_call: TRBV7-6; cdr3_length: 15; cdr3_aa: CASSQYNRGDTEAFF
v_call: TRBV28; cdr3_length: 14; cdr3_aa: CASSLPLSNQPQHF
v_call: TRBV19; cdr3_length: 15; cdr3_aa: CASTSGVGHGQPQHF
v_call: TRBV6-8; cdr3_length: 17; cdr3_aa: CASSYEFSDPSWTEAFF
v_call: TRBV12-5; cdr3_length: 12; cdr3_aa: CASGSAQGRAFF
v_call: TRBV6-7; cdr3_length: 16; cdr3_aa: CASSRPDRGTNTEAFF